This is a list of T cell receptor beta chains from one sample in a study of PD-1 blockade in mismatch repair-deficient tumors. Produced via immunoSEQ multiplex PCR; TCRdb's table is partial and in-frame only. The repertoire includes 120,000 or so clones, about 86% of them detected once, and approximately 13% sits in the top ten. The sample consisted of peripheral blood, taken 44 weeks after starting pembrolizumab. The receptors originated from an adult with mismatch repair-deficient cancer. Both conserved end residues are part of each CDR3. Fields, in order: V gene, D gene, J gene, clone size, CDR3 protein, CDR3 DNA. A D gene is named only where the DNA matches it firmly. Where a row states a size, it is once, few, many or the class of an expanded clone; other rows omit it.

V: TRBV30; D: -; J: TRBJ2-7; size: -; CDR3: CAWSVSGKEVSEQYF; DNA: TGTGCCTGGAGTGTCTCCGGGAAGGAGGTCTCCGAGCAGTACTTC
V: TRBV10-2; D: TRBD1; J: TRBJ2-7; size: -; CDR3: CASSENRGHDEQYF; DNA: TGCGCCAGCAGTGAGAACAGGGGGCACGACGAGCAGTACTTC
V: TRBV19; D: -; J: TRBJ1-5; size: -; CDR3: CASSIAREWDQPQHF; DNA: TGTGCCAGTAGTATAGCCAGGGAGTGGGATCAGCCCCAGCATTTT
V: TRBV5-1; D: TRBD2; J: TRBJ2-2; size: -; CDR3: CASSFTGGWTGELFF; DNA: TGCGCCAGCAGCTTTACGGGAGGATGGACCGGGGAGCTGTTTTTT
V: TRBV5-1; D: -; J: TRBJ2-2; size: -; CDR3: CASSVRENTGELFF; DNA: TGCGCCAGCAGTGTGAGGGAGAACACCGGGGAGCTGTTTTTT
V: TRBV18; D: TRBD1; J: TRBJ2-1; size: once; CDR3: CASSPRQGKNHNEQFF; DNA: TGTGCCAGCTCACCCAGACAGGGTAAAAACCACAATGAGCAGTTCTTC
V: TRBV6-1; D: TRBD1; J: TRBJ1-5; size: -; CDR3: CASWGGGAQPQHF; DNA: TGTGCCAGCTGGGGAGGGGGCGCCCAGCCCCAGCATTTT
V: TRBV30; D: TRBD1; J: TRBJ2-2; size: -; CDR3: CAWSSDRETGELFF; DNA: TGTGCCTGGAGTTCCGACAGGGAGACCGGGGAGCTGTTTTTT
V: TRBV7-9; D: TRBD1; J: TRBJ2-1; size: -; CDR3: CASSLRDRAKGEQFF; DNA: TGTGCCAGCAGCTTAAGGGACAGGGCGAAGGGTGAGCAGTTCTTC
V: TRBV7-9; D: -; J: TRBJ1-5; size: -; CDR3: CASSLGSPNQPQHF; DNA: TGTGCCAGCAGCCTCGGGTCCCCCAATCAGCCCCAGCATTTT
V: TRBV7-6; D: -; J: TRBJ1-2; size: -; CDR3: CASSFGGVHYGYTF; DNA: TGTGCCAGCAGCTTTGGTGGGGTTCACTATGGCTACACCTTC
V: TRBV7-6; D: TRBD2; J: TRBJ2-3; size: -; CDR3: CASSAGTSGSHPDTQYF; DNA: TGTGCCAGCAGCGCGGGGACTAGCGGGAGTCATCCAGATACGCAGTATTTT
V: TRBV7-2; D: TRBD1; J: TRBJ2-1; size: -; CDR3: CASSSTGAVNEQFF; DNA: TGTGCCAGCAGCTCCACAGGGGCGGTCAATGAGCAGTTCTTC
V: TRBV19; D: TRBD2; J: TRBJ2-3; size: -; CDR3: CASIPSGRGGTDTQYF; DNA: TGTGCCAGTATCCCGAGCGGGAGGGGGGGCACAGATACGCAGTATTTT
V: TRBV4-1; D: TRBD2; J: TRBJ2-1; size: -; CDR3: CASSQGTSGRNEQFF; DNA: TGCGCCAGCAGCCAAGGGACTAGCGGGAGGAATGAGCAGTTCTTC
V: TRBV4-3; D: -; J: TRBJ2-7; size: -; CDR3: CASSQEVGSYEQYF; DNA: TGCGCCAGCAGCCAAGAGGTCGGGTCCTACGAGCAGTACTTC
V: TRBV11-2; D: -; J: TRBJ2-1; size: few; CDR3: CASSLLGGPTTSPEQFF; DNA: TGTGCCAGCAGCCTACTCGGAGGGCCGACCACTTCGCCCGAGCAGTTCTTC
V: TRBV19; D: -; J: TRBJ1-1; size: -; CDR3: CASSIKLRETNTEAFF; DNA: TGTGCCAGTAGTATTAAACTGCGGGAGACGAACACTGAAGCTTTCTTT
V: TRBV4-1; D: TRBD1; J: TRBJ1-5; size: -; CDR3: CASSRDRGGQPQHF; DNA: TGCGCCAGCAGCCGAGACAGGGGAGGTCAGCCCCAGCATTTT
V: TRBV6-5; D: TRBD1; J: TRBJ1-2; size: -; CDR3: CASRSGTGDTF; DNA: TGTGCCAGCAGATCCGGGACAGGGGACACCTTC
V: TRBV28; D: TRBD2; J: TRBJ2-7; size: -; CDR3: CASSLGWLAGVFYEQYF; DNA: TGTGCCAGCAGTTTAGGGTGGCTAGCGGGAGTGTTCTACGAGCAGTACTTC
V: TRBV7-8; D: -; J: TRBJ2-3; size: -; CDR3: CASRTSSTDTQYF; DNA: TGTGCCAGCAGGACTTCTAGCACAGATACGCAGTATTTT
V: TRBV9; D: TRBD1; J: TRBJ2-7; size: -; CDR3: CASSAGGQGGFYEQYF; DNA: TGTGCCAGCAGCGCGGGGGGACAGGGAGGGTTCTACGAGCAGTACTTC
V: TRBV4-1; D: TRBD1; J: TRBJ2-7; size: -; CDR3: CASSQDRGQGSYEQYF; DNA: TGCGCCAGCAGCCAAGATAGGGGACAGGGTTCCTACGAGCAGTACTTC
V: TRBV30; D: TRBD2; J: TRBJ2-5; size: -; CDR3: CASVSGSGGETQYF; DNA: TGTGCCTCCGTGTCGGGCTCCGGGGGGGAGACCCAGTACTTC
V: TRBV4-1; D: -; J: TRBJ1-4; size: once; CDR3: CASSQMGEKLFF; DNA: TGCGCCAGCAGCCAAATGGGTGAAAAACTGTTTTTT
V: TRBV19; D: -; J: TRBJ2-3; size: -; CDR3: CASSIGAGYTDTQYF; DNA: TGTGCCAGTAGTATTGGGGCAGGGTACACGGATACGCAGTATTTT
V: TRBV4-1; D: TRBD2; J: TRBJ2-4; size: once; CDR3: CASSQGVAGTFGNIQYF; DNA: TGCGCCAGCAGCCAAGGGGTAGCGGGAACCTTCGGAAACATTCAGTACTTC
V: TRBV7-9; D: -; J: TRBJ2-7; size: -; CDR3: CASSLVRRDNSYEQYF; DNA: TGTGCCAGCAGCTTAGTTCGTCGGGACAACTCCTACGAGCAGTACTTC
V: TRBV7-2; D: -; J: TRBJ2-7; size: -; CDR3: CASSFPQGHEQYF; DNA: TGTGCCAGCAGCTTTCCACAGGGTCACGAGCAGTACTTC
V: TRBV5-8; D: -; J: TRBJ2-7; size: -; CDR3: CASSVDYEQYF; DNA: TGTGCCAGCAGCGTGGATTACGAGCAGTACTTC
V: TRBV6-5; D: TRBD1; J: TRBJ2-7; size: -; CDR3: CASSYRTGGYEQYF; DNA: TGTGCCAGCAGTTACAGGACAGGGGGCTACGAGCAGTACTTC
V: TRBV5-1; D: -; J: TRBJ2-3; size: few; CDR3: CASSLNRGTDTQYF; DNA: TGCGCCAGCAGCTTGAACAGGGGCACAGATACGCAGTATTTT
V: TRBV7-6; D: TRBD2; J: TRBJ2-3; size: -; CDR3: CASSLGLAGEGTDTQYF; DNA: TGTGCCAGCAGCTTAGGTCTAGCGGGAGAAGGGACAGATACGCAGTATTTT
V: TRBV11-2; D: TRBD2; J: TRBJ2-3; size: -; CDR3: CASSFTLAGGSTDTQYF; DNA: TGTGCCAGCAGTTTCACCCTAGCGGGAGGCTCCACAGATACGCAGTATTTT
V: TRBV6-1; D: -; J: TRBJ1-5; size: -; CDR3: CASSEEHPPQYSNQPQHF; DNA: TGTGCCAGCAGTGAAGAACACCCGCCACAATATAGCAATCAGCCCCAGCATTTT
V: TRBV9; D: TRBD1; J: TRBJ1-4; size: -; CDR3: CASSVSPRDRGEKLFF; DNA: TGTGCCAGCAGCGTATCACCCCGGGACAGAGGCGAAAAACTGTTTTTT
V: TRBV11-3; D: -; J: TRBJ2-7; size: -; CDR3: CASSSGTLTHEQYF; DNA: TGTGCCAGCAGCTCCGGGACTCTCACCCACGAGCAGTACTTC
V: TRBV6-6; D: -; J: TRBJ2-3; size: -; CDR3: CASSSPTGTDTQYF; DNA: TGTGCCAGCAGTTCCCCCACAGGGACAGATACGCAGTATTTT
V: TRBV6-6; D: TRBD2; J: TRBJ2-1; size: -; CDR3: CASSYSGLANEQFF; DNA: TGTGCCAGCAGTTACTCGGGACTAGCAAATGAGCAGTTCTTC
V: TRBV7-2; D: -; J: TRBJ1-2; size: few; CDR3: CASSIFEGYGYTF; DNA: TGTGCCAGCAGCATCTTCGAGGGCTATGGCTACACCTTC
V: TRBV10-3; D: -; J: TRBJ1-2; size: -; CDR3: CAIATGQTNYGYTF; DNA: TGTGCCATCGCTACAGGACAAACTAACTATGGCTACACCTTC
V: TRBV7-9; D: -; J: TRBJ2-7; size: few; CDR3: CASDPVGSSYEQYF; DNA: TGTGCCAGCGATCCCGTGGGCAGCTCCTACGAGCAGTACTTC
V: TRBV7-9; D: TRBD1; J: TRBJ1-2; size: -; CDR3: CASSYGTAYGYTF; DNA: TGTGCCAGCAGCTACGGGACAGCCTATGGCTACACCTTC
V: TRBV5-6; D: -; J: TRBJ2-7; size: -; CDR3: CASSLGTASYEQYF; DNA: TGTGCCAGCAGCTTGGGGACAGCCTCCTACGAGCAGTACTTC
V: TRBV13; D: -; J: TRBJ1-1; size: -; CDR3: CASSSGTASNTEAFF; DNA: TGTGCCAGCAGCTCCGGGACGGCCTCGAACACTGAAGCTTTCTTT
V: TRBV11-2; D: -; J: TRBJ1-2; size: few; CDR3: CASSLGGYGYTF; DNA: TGTGCCAGCAGCTTAGGGGGGTATGGCTACACCTTC
V: TRBV9; D: TRBD1; J: TRBJ1-2; size: -; CDR3: CASGLPQGRGANYGYTF; DNA: TGTGCCAGCGGATTACCACAGGGGAGGGGAGCTAACTATGGCTACACCTTC
V: TRBV9; D: TRBD2; J: TRBJ2-1; size: -; CDR3: CASSLGLAGGPLNEQFF; DNA: TGTGCCAGCAGCTTAGGGCTAGCGGGAGGGCCTTTGAATGAGCAGTTCTTC
V: TRBV7-9; D: TRBD2; J: TRBJ2-1; size: -; CDR3: CASSLALLADDNEQFF; DNA: TGTGCCAGCAGCTTAGCCCTACTAGCGGACGACAATGAGCAGTTCTTC
V: TRBV2; D: -; J: TRBJ2-7; size: -; CDR3: CASSENLRWEQYF; DNA: TGTGCCAGCAGTGAAAATCTTCGGTGGGAGCAGTACTTC
V: TRBV5-1; D: -; J: TRBJ2-7; size: -; CDR3: CASSLGGDPYEQYF; DNA: TGCGCCAGCAGCTTGGGGGGGGATCCCTACGAGCAGTACTTC